This paragraph reports one T cell receptor beta chain. What it binds is not known. One entry per CDR3 protein results from TCRdb running MiXCR on the reads. Here the sample spans approximately 500,000 distinct CDR3 sequences, approximately 15% being singletons. This record comes from a study of T cell repertoires in cytomegalovirus infection. Study overall: It can be stated that public TCR beta signatures indicated CMV infection as well as a matching HLA type.

The junction had 5 bases not matched to a gene; V was cut back by 1 base and J by 2 bases. CDR1 and CDR2 (germline): MNHNS, SASEGT. This CDR3 has 15 amino acids. Study outcomes and limitations: Using cumulative public TCR beta family frequency, the authors identified those who carried CMV together with the relevant HLA. Clonotypes of TCR beta that were HLA-C-restricted and CMV-specific dominated the ex vivo response.

The chain joins TRBV6-1 to TRBJ2-7; 7 bases are a match to TRBD1. The sequencing sample was made of CD8+ T cells from PBMCs. The sequence derives from a human donor in good health (CMV status not recorded). Some clones in this sample may be carry-over from other donors' samples. As DNA, the CDR3 is TGTGCCAGCAGTGAAGGCCGGGACAGAGCCTACGAGCAGTACTTC. This sequence encodes CASSEGRDRAYEQYF.